The rows below give T cell receptor beta chains drawn from one sample of a study of early T cells in non-severe SARS-CoV-2 infection. MiXCR, run by TCRdb on the 5' RACE reads, gives a single entry per CDR3 protein. The sample lists tens of thousands of distinct CDR3 sequences; roughly 15% were seen once. Sequenced: whole blood. These receptors were collected from an adult who was a healthcare worker with PCR-confirmed SARS-CoV-2 infection or an uninfected control (not recorded which). CDR3s include the opening cysteine and the closing phenylalanine or tryptophan. The D gene is left open where the match is weak. Where a row states a size, it is once, few, many or the class of an expanded clone; other rows omit it.

CDR3 length,V gene,J gene,D gene,clone size,CDR3 protein,CDR3 DNA
13,TRBV29-1,TRBJ1-1,TRBD1,.,CSVVTGGSTEAFF,TGCAGCGTTGTCACAGGGGGCTCCACTGAAGCTTTCTTT
15,TRBV7-3,TRBJ2-3,.,many,CASSLATGSTDTQYF,TGTGCCAGCAGCTTAGCGACGGGGAGCACAGATACGCAGTATTTT
13,TRBV14,TRBJ2-7,.,.,CASSRISSYEQYF,TGTGCCAGCAGTCGGATCAGCTCCTACGAGCAGTACTTC
13,TRBV15,TRBJ1-1,.,few,CATSSREDVEAFF,TGTGCCACCAGCAGCAGGGAGGACGTAGAAGCTTTCTTT
15,TRBV12-3/TRBV12-4,TRBJ2-7,.,few,CASRRTGPSSYEQYF,TGTGCCAGCAGGAGAACCGGGCCCTCCAGCTACGAGCAGTACTTC
14,TRBV7-6,TRBJ2-1,TRBD1,many,CASSLGTADNEQFF,TGTGCCAGCAGCCTCGGGACAGCAGACAATGAGCAGTTCTTC
16,TRBV12-3/TRBV12-4,TRBJ2-3,.,.,CASSLGRTVLLDTQYF,TGTGCCAGCAGTTTGGGTCGGACAGTGTTACTGGATACGCAGTATTTT
14,TRBV12-3/TRBV12-4,TRBJ2-5,.,.,CASSLTTQGQTQYF,TGTGCCAGCAGCCTAACTACCCAGGGACAGACCCAGTACTTC
17,TRBV7-9,TRBJ1-3,.,few,CASSLVSAAISGNTIYF,TGTGCCAGCAGCTTAGTCTCCGCAGCGATCTCTGGAAACACCATATATTTT
16,TRBV12-3/TRBV12-4,TRBJ2-3,TRBD2,.,CASSRLAGGSTDTQYF,TGTGCCAGCAGTAGACTAGCGGGGGGGAGCACAGATACGCAGTATTTT
13,TRBV16,TRBJ2-1,.,few,CASSQGLNNEQFF,TGTGCCAGCAGCCAAGGACTCAACAATGAGCAGTTCTTC
14,TRBV11-2,TRBJ2-7,.,.,CASSPLRMGYGQYF,TGTGCCAGCAGCCCCCTTAGGATGGGATACGGGCAGTACTTC
14,TRBV4-3,TRBJ2-4,.,.,CASSQGLGTTPPYF,TGCGCCAGCAGCCAAGGTTTGGGGACAACCCCTCCATACTTC
15,TRBV5-1,TRBJ2-7,.,few,CASSLDTAAGSEQYF,TGCGCCAGCAGCTTGGATACTGCGGCGGGGAGCGAGCAGTACTTC
15,TRBV7-2,TRBJ2-1,.,few,CASSSERGAGAGRFF,TGTGCCAGCAGCTCAGAACGGGGCGCGGGGGCCGGCAGGTTCTTC
16,TRBV6-2/TRBV6-3,TRBJ2-1,.,few,CASSYEDPLAYNEQFF,TGTGCCAGCAGTTACGAAGATCCCTTGGCCTACAATGAGCAGTTCTTC
16,TRBV11-2,TRBJ2-7,TRBD1,.,CASSSNSGQPNYEQYF,TGTGCCAGCAGCTCGAACTCGGGACAGCCGAACTACGAGCAGTACTTC
17,TRBV5-1,TRBJ2-5,TRBD2,.,CASSLMVSGAAKGTQYF,TGCGCCAGCAGCTTGATGGTGAGCGGGGCTGCGAAAGGGACCCAGTACTTC
15,TRBV20-1,TRBJ2-3,TRBD1,.,CSARDGDRGLDTQYF,TGCAGTGCTAGAGACGGGGACAGGGGGCTGGATACGCAGTATTTT
13,TRBV5-1,TRBJ2-3,.,many,CASSPLEADTQYF,TGCGCCAGCAGCCCCCTAGAAGCAGATACGCAGTATTTT
12,TRBV5-1,TRBJ2-3,.,.,CASSPAGDTQYF,TGCGCCAGCAGTCCCGCGGGAGATACGCAGTATTTT
15,TRBV28,TRBJ2-6,.,.,CASSSHSSGANVLTF,TGTGCCAGCAGTTCCCACAGCTCTGGGGCCAACGTCCTGACTTTC
15,TRBV6-5,TRBJ1-4,.,few,CASSSPQGPEGKLFF,TGTGCCAGCAGTTCCCCCCAGGGCCCCGAAGGAAAACTGTTTTTT
15,TRBV6-2/TRBV6-3,TRBJ2-5,.,.,CASSYRRDPQETQYF,TGTGCCAGCAGTTACCGGAGGGACCCCCAAGAGACCCAGTACTTC
15,TRBV10-2,TRBJ2-7,.,.,CASSEYDRSSYEQYF,TGCGCCAGCAGTGAGTACGACAGGAGTTCCTACGAGCAGTACTTC
13,TRBV7-3,TRBJ2-2,.,.,CASSLDRSGELFF,TGTGCCAGCAGCTTAGACAGGTCCGGGGAGCTGTTTTTT
11,TRBV29-1,TRBJ2-3,.,few,CSVDKGDTQYF,TGCAGCGTTGATAAGGGGGATACGCAGTATTTT
14,TRBV9,TRBJ1-2,.,few,CASSVRTDNYGYTF,TGTGCCAGCAGCGTCAGGACAGATAACTATGGCTACACCTTC
13,TRBV6-5,TRBJ2-2,.,.,CASSHLHTGELFF,TGTGCCAGCAGTCATCTACACACCGGGGAGCTGTTTTTT
15,TRBV11-2,TRBJ1-4,TRBD1,.,CASSSNRDRHQELFF,TGTGCCAGCAGCTCTAACCGGGACAGACACCAAGAACTGTTTTTT
16,TRBV28,TRBJ2-1,TRBD1,.,CASSSLGGALTNEQFF,TGTGCCAGCAGTTCTTTAGGGGGCGCCCTCACCAATGAGCAGTTCTTC
16,TRBV11-1,TRBJ1-1,TRBD1,few,CASSLGTGAVGTEAFF,TGTGCCAGCAGCTTAGGGACAGGGGCGGTTGGCACTGAAGCTTTCTTT
12,TRBV4-3,TRBJ2-2,.,.,CASSQLTGELFF,TGCGCCAGCAGCCAGCTCACCGGGGAGCTGTTTTTT
14,TRBV7-9,TRBJ2-7,.,few,CASSLDGDSYEQYF,TGTGCCAGCAGCTTAGACGGGGACTCCTACGAGCAGTACTTC
15,TRBV5-1,TRBJ2-3,.,few,CASSLTVAVTDTQYF,TGCGCCAGCAGCTTGACGGTGGCCGTCACAGATACGCAGTATTTT
14,TRBV20-1,TRBJ1-1,.,many,CSADQQGRNTEAFF,TGCAGTGCGGACCAACAGGGAAGGAACACTGAAGCTTTCTTT
13,TRBV4-1,TRBJ1-1,TRBD1,few,CASSLDRGSQAFF,TGCGCCAGCAGCCTGGACAGGGGGTCGCAGGCTTTCTTT
17,TRBV4-1,TRBJ2-7,TRBD2,few,CASSQVRGGGGAYEQYF,TGCGCCAGCAGCCAAGTGAGGGGAGGCGGGGGAGCCTACGAGCAGTACTTC
14,TRBV20-1,TRBJ2-2,.,many,CSARENMGGRELFF,TGCAGTGCTAGAGAGAATATGGGGGGGCGGGAGCTGTTTTTT
15,TRBV4-2,TRBJ1-4,.,.,CASSRDTGENEKLFF,TGTGCCAGCAGCCGAGATACCGGGGAAAATGAAAAACTGTTTTTT
12,TRBV18,TRBJ1-1,.,.,CASSPEGTEAFF,TGTGCCAGCTCACCGGAAGGCACTGAAGCTTTCTTT
13,TRBV12-3/TRBV12-4,TRBJ2-1,.,.,CASKKSSYNEQFF,TGTGCCAGCAAGAAAAGCTCCTACAATGAGCAGTTCTTC
13,TRBV10-3,TRBJ2-3,.,few,CAIDNRKGDTQYF,TGTGCCATCGACAACCGGAAGGGGGATACGCAGTATTTT
13,TRBV28,TRBJ2-2,.,.,CASSSLGTGELFF,TGTGCCAGCAGTTCGCTAGGAACCGGGGAGCTGTTTTTT
16,TRBV19,TRBJ2-1,.,.,CASSRITGATVNEQFF,TGTGCCAGTAGTAGGATCACGGGAGCGACGGTCAATGAGCAGTTCTTC
14,TRBV6-1,TRBJ1-3,.,many,CASSEGGPGNTIYF,TGTGCCAGCAGTGAAGGGGGACCCGGAAACACCATATATTTT
14,TRBV7-6,TRBJ2-1,TRBD1,.,CASRDRGWYNEQFF,TGTGCCAGCAGGGACAGGGGGTGGTACAATGAGCAGTTCTTC
18,TRBV7-6,TRBJ2-2,TRBD2,few,CASSLIGLAGTNTGELFF,TGTGCCAGCAGCTTAATCGGACTAGCGGGGACCAACACCGGGGAGCTGTTTTTT
16,TRBV7-2,TRBJ1-2,.,few,CASSLSSVAENYGYTF,TGTGCCAGCAGCTTATCCTCCGTGGCAGAAAACTATGGCTACACCTTC